These 9 T cell receptor beta chains share one sample of origin, sequenced in a study of blood T cells in healthy people across ages. With a J-beta primer mix and a sample-barcoded 5' primer, a second PCR ran roughly 7 to 11 cycles. TCRdb re-derived calls from the 5' RACE reads in MiXCR, one entry per CDR3 protein. The table shows about 1 million distinct CDR3 sequences, with 35% to 55% occurring only once. The specimen sequenced was blood. The receptors come from a woman aged 60-75 years in good health.

The CDR3 region has the DNA TGTGCCAGCAGTTCCATCCCCCTAGGGTCCGATACGCAGTATTTT. It encodes CASSSIPLGSDTQYF. The chain carries TRBV27 and TRBJ2-3; D call uncertain. V lost 4 bases and J 6 bases, leaving 17 bases between the germline ends. The CDR3 sequence is 15 residues long. Germline CDR1 reads MNHEY; CDR2 reads SMNVEV (reference sequence).

The CDR3, as DNA: TGTGCCAGCAGCCCCTGGGAGGGAGGGTCTGGATATGAGCAGTTCTTC. This translates into CASSPWEGGSGYEQFF. This chain connects TRBV9 to TRBJ2-1, with TRBD2 identical over 7 bases. With V trimmed by 4 bases and J by 8 bases, 15 bases remained unmatched. CDR1 and CDR2 (germline): SGDLS, YYNGEE. The CDR3 is 16 residues long.

This clonotype appeared a few times. This chain connects TRBV2 to TRBJ2-7; D possibly corresponds to TRBD2 (6 bases). The CDR3 has 13 residues. Germline V gene lookup returns CDR1 SNHLY and CDR2 FYNNEI. CDR3 sequence: CATESGDGYEQYF. DNA of the CDR3: TGTGCTACGGAGTCGGGGGACGGGTACGAGCAGTACTTC.

This chain uses TRBV29-1 with TRBJ2-1; 9 nucleotides agree with TRBD1. Germline assignment: CDR1 SQVTM and CDR2 ANQGSEA. V was clipped by 6 bases and J by 1 base; unmatched bases: 4. This CDR3 spans 14 amino acids. This CDR3 reads CSVQGAISYNEQFF. CDR3 nucleotide sequence: TGCAGCGTACAGGGGGCGATATCCTACAATGAGCAGTTCTTC.

The chain links TRBV24-1 to TRBJ2-5; possible D gene TRBD2, 5 bases. This CDR3 spans 13 amino acids. Trimming shortened V by 5 bases and J by 0 bases, and 6 bases separated the two germline ends. Germline V CDR1 and CDR2: KGHDR, SFDVKD. CDR3 loop: CATSGENQETQYF. The CDR3 nucleotides read TGTGCCACCAGTGGGGAGAACCAAGAGACCCAGTACTTC.

CDR3 sequence reads: CASSLWGLGANVLTF. DNA for the CDR3: TGTGCCAGCAGTTTATGGGGGCTTGGGGCCAACGTCCTGACTTTC. The chain employs TRBV12-3 or TRBV12-4 and TRBJ2-6; maybe TRBD1 (6 bases). V was pared by 2 bases and J by 3 bases, with 8 bases between. This CDR3 region has 15 residues.

This clonotype was observed a handful of times. The chain recombines TRBV21-1 with TRBJ1-1; TRBD1, the table's D call, lacks a check against the DNA. TRBV21-1 is a listed pseudogene. This CDR3 is 14 amino acids long. In nucleotides, the CDR3 is TGTGCCAGCAGCAAACCGACAGGGGACACTGAAGCTTTCTTT. Amino acid sequence: CASSKPTGDTEAFF.

The V gene is TRBV6-5, the J gene TRBJ2-4; TRBD2 might be the D (6 bases). The DNA end is more similar to TRBJ2-5, so the J call may be wrong. The germline V gene has CDR1 MNHEY and CDR2 SVGAGI. CDR3 length: 15 residues. CDR3 DNA sequence: TGTGCCAGCAGCGCTGGGATTAGCGGTAGGGAGACCCAGTACTTC. Amino acids: CASSAGISGRETQYF.

This clonotype was seen more than once but under ten times. V is TRBV7-9 and J is TRBJ2-1; 12 nucleotides line up with TRBD2. This CDR3 is 18 amino acids long. Trimming took 1 base from V and 10 from J; bases not matched to a gene: 14. Germline V lookup: CDR1 SEHNR, CDR2 FQNEAQ (reference sequence). The CDR3 bases are TGTGCCAGCAGCTTAGGCACCGGGAGACTAGCGGGAGTCGGGGAGCAGTTCTTC. Its protein product is CASSLGTGRLAGVGEQFF.